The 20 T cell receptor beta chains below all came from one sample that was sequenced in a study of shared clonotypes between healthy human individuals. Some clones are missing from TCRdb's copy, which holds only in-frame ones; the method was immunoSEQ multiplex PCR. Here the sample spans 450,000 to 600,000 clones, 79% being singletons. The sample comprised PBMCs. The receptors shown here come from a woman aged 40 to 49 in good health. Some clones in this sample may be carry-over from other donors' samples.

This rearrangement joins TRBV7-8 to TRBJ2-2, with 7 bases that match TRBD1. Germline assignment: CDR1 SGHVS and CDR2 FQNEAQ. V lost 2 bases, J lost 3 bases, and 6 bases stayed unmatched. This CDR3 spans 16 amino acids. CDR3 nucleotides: TGTGCCAGCAGCTTAAAACAGGGGAAGGACACCGGGGAGCTGTTTTTT. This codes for CASSLKQGKDTGELFF. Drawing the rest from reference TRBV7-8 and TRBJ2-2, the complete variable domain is GAGVSQSPRYKVAKRGQDVALRCDPISGHVSLFWYQQALGQGPEFLTYFQNEAQLDKSGLPSDRFFAERPEGSVSTLKIQRTQQEDSAVYLCASSLKQGKDTGELFFGEGSRLTVL.

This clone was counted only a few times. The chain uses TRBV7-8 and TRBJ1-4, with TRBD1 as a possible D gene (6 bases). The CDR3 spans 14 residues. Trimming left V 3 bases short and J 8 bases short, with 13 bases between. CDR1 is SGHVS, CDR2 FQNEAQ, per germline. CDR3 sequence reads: CASSFPSGAEKLFF. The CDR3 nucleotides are TGTGCCAGCAGCTTCCCATCGGGGGCGGAAAAACTGTTTTTT.

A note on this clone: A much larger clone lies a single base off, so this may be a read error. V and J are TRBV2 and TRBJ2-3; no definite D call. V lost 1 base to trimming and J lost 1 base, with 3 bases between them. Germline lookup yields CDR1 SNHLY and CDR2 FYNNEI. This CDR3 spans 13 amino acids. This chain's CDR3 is CASSEGGTDTQYF. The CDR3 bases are TGTGCCAGCAGTGAAGGGGGCACAGATACGCAGTATTTT. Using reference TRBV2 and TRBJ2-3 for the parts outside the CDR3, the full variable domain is EPEVTQTPSHQVTQMGQEVILRCVPISNHLYFYWYRQILGQKVEFLVSFYNNEISEKSEIFDDQFSVERPDGSNFTLKIRSTKLEDSAMYFCASSEGGTDTQYFGPGTRLTVL.

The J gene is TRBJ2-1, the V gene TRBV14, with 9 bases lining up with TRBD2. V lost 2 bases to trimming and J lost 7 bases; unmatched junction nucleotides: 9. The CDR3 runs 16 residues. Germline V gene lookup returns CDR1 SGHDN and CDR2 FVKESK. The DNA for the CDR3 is TGTGCCAGCAGCCAACTAGCGGGATCTCCGGGGAATGAGCAGTTCTTC. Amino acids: CASSQLAGSPGNEQFF.

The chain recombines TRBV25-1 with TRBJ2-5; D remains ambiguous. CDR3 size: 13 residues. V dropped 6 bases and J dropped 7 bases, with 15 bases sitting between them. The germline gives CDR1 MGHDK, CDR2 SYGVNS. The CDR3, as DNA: TGTGCCAGCAGCGATCGGCCAGTTCGGACCCAGTACTTC. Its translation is CASSDRPVRTQYF.

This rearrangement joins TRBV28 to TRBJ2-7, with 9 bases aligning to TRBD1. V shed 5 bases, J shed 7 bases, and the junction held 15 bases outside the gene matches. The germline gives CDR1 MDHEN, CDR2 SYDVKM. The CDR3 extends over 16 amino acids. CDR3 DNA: TGTGCCAGCAGTCCACTCGGGGACAGGGCCTCGGGGGAGCAGTACTTC. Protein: CASSPLGDRASGEQYF. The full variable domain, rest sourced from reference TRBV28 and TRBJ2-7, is DVKVTQSSRYLVKRTGEKVFLECVQDMDHENMFWYRQDPGLGLRLIYFSYDVKMKEKGDIPEGYSVSREKKERFSLILESASTNQTSMYLCASSPLGDRASGEQYFGPGTRLTVT.

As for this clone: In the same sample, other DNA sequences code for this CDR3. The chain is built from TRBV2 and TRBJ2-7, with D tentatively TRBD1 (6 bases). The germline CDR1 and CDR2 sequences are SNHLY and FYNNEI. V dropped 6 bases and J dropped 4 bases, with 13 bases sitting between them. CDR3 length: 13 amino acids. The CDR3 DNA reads TGTGCCAGCAGCGCGGACAGAAATTACGAGCAGTACTTC. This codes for CASSADRNYEQYF.

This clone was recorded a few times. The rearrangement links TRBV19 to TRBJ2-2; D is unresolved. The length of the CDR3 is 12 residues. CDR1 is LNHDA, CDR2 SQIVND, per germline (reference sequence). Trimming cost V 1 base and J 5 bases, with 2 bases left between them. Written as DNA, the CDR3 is TGTGCCAGTAGTATAGGGACCGGGGAGCTGTTTTTT. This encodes CASSIGTGELFF.

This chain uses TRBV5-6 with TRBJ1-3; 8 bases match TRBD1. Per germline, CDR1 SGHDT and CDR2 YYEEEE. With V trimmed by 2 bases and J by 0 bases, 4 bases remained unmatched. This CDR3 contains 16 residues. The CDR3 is CASSFQGASSGNTIYF. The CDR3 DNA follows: TGTGCCAGCAGCTTCCAGGGGGCGAGCTCTGGAAACACCATATATTTT.

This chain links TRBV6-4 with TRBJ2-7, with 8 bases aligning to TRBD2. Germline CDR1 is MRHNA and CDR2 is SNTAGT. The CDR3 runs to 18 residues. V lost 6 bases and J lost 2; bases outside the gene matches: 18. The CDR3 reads CASRGPKASGQPTYEQYF. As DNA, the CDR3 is TGTGCCAGCAGGGGTCCTAAGGCTAGCGGGCAACCAACCTACGAGCAGTACTTC.

The CDR3 spells CASSSRRDRGRETQYF. As DNA, the CDR3 is TGTGCCAGCAGTTCGCGACGGGACAGGGGGCGTGAGACCCAGTACTTC. The chain has TRBV7-8 and TRBJ2-5; 12 positions agree with TRBD1. Trimming took 6 bases from V and 5 from J; bases not matched to a gene: 10. The germline gives CDR1 SGHVS, CDR2 FQNEAQ. The CDR3 is 16 residues long. The variable domain in full, completed from reference TRBV7-8 and TRBJ2-5, reads GAGVSQSPRYKVAKRGQDVALRCDPISGHVSLFWYQQALGQGPEFLTYFQNEAQLDKSGLPSDRFFAERPEGSVSTLKIQRTQQEDSAVYLCASSSRRDRGRETQYFGPGTRLLVL.

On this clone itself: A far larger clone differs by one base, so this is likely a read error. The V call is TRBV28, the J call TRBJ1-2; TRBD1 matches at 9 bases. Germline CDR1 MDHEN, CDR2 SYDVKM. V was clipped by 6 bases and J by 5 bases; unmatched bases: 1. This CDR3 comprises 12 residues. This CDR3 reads CASRTGGYGYTF. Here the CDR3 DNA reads TGTGCCAGCAGGACAGGGGGATATGGCTACACCTTC.

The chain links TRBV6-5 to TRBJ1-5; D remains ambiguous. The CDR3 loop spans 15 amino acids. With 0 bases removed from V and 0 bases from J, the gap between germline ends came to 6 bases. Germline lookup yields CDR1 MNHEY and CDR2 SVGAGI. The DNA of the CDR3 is TGTGCCAGCAGTTACTCGAGGTATAGCAATCAGCCCCAGCATTTT. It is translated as CASSYSRYSNQPQHF.

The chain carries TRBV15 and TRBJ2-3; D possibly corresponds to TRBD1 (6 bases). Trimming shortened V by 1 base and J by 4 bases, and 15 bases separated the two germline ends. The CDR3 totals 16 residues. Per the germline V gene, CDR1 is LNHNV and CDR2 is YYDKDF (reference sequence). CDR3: CATSRASLGASDTQYF. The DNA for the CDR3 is TGTGCCACCAGCAGAGCCTCCTTGGGGGCATCAGATACGCAGTATTTT.

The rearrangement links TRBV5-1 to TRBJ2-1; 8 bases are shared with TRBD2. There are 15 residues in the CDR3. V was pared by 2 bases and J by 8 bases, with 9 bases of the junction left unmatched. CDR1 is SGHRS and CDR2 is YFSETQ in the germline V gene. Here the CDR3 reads CASSFSGSYLYEQFF. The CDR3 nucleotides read TGCGCCAGCAGCTTCAGCGGGAGCTACCTTTATGAGCAGTTCTTC. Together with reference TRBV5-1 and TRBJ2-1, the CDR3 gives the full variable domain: KAGVTQTPRYLIKTRGQQVTLSCSPISGHRSVSWYQQTPGQGLQFLFEYFSETQRNKGNFPGRFSGRQFSNSRSEMNVSTLELGDSALYLCASSFSGSYLYEQFFGPGTRLTVL.

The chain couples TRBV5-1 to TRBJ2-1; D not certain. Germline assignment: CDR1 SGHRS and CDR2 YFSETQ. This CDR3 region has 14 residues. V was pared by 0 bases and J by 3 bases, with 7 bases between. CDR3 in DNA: TGCGCCAGCAGCTTGGCACAAATCTACAATGAGCAGTTCTTC. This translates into CASSLAQIYNEQFF. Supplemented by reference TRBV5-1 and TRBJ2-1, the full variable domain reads KAGVTQTPRYLIKTRGQQVTLSCSPISGHRSVSWYQQTPGQGLQFLFEYFSETQRNKGNFPGRFSGRQFSNSRSEMNVSTLELGDSALYLCASSLAQIYNEQFFGPGTRLTVL.

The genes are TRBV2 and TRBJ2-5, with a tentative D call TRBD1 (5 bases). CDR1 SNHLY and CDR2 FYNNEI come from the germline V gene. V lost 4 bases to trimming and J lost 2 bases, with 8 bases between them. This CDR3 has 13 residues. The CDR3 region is CASSVNRQETQYF. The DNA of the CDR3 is TGTGCCAGCAGTGTAAACAGGCAAGAGACCCAGTACTTC.

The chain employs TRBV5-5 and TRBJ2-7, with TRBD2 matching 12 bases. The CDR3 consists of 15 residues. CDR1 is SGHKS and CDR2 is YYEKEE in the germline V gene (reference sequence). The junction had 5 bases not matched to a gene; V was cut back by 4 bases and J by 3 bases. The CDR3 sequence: CASSPGLAGLYEQYF. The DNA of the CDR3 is TGTGCCAGCAGCCCGGGACTAGCGGGTCTCTACGAGCAGTACTTC.

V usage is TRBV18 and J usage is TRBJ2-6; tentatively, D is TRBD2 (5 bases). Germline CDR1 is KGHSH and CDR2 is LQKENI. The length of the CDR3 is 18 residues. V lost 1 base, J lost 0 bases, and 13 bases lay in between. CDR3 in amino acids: CASSPRTPESSGANVLTF. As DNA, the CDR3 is TGTGCCAGCTCACCACGGACTCCCGAGAGCTCTGGGGCCAACGTCCTGACTTTC.

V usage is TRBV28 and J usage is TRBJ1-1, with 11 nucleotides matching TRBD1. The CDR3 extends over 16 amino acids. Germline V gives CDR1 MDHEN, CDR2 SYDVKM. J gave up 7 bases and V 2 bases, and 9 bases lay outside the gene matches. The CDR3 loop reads CASSLHPGQGANEAFF. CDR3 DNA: TGTGCCAGCAGTTTACACCCTGGACAGGGGGCAAATGAAGCTTTCTTT.